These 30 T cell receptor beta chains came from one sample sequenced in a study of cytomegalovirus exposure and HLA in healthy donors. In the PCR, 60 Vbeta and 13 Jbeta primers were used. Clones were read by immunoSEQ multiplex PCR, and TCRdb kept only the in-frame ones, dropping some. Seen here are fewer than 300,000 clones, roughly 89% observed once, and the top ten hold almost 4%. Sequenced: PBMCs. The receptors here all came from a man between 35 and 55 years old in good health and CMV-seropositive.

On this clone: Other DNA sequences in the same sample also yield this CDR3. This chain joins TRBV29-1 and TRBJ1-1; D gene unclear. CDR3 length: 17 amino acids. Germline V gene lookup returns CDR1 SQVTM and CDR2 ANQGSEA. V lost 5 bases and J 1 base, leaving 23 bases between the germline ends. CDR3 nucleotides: TGCAGCGTTTTTACAAGCGGAGGACGGCATACGAACACTGAAGCTTTCTTT. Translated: CSVFTSGGRHTNTEAFF.

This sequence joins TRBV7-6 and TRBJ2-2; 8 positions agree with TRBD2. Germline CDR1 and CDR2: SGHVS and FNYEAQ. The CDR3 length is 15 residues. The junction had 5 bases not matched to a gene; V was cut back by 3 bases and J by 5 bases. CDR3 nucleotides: TGTGCCAGCAGCTTGGGACTAGTCGGGACCGGGGAGCTGTTTTTT. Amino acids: CASSLGLVGTGELFF.

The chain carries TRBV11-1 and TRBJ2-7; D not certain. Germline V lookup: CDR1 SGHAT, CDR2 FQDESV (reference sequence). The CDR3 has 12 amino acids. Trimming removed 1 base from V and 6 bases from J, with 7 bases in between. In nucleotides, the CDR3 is TGTGCCAGCAGCTTAGGAGGCTCCGAGCAGTACTTC. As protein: CASSLGGSEQYF.

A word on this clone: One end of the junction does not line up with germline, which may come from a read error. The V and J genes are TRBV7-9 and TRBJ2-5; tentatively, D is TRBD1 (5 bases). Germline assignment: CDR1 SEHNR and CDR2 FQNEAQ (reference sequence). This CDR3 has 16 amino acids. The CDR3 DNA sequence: TGTTCCAGCAGCTACCTCGTTGAAGGCAGGGCGGAGACCCAGTACTTC. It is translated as CSSSYLVEGRAETQYF.

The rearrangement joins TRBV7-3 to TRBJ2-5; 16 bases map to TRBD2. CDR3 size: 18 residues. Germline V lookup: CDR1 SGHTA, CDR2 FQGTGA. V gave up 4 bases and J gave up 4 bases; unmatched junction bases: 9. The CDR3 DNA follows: TGTGCCAGCAGCTCCTCCGGGACTAGCGGGAGGGGGGGAGAGACCCAGTACTTC. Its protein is CASSSSGTSGRGGETQYF.

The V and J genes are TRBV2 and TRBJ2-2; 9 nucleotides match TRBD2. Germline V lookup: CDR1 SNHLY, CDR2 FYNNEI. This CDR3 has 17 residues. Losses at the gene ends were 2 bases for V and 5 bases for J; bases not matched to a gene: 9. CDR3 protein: CASSEKRGRARTGELFF. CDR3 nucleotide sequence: TGTGCCAGCAGTGAAAAACGCGGGAGGGCCAGGACCGGGGAGCTGTTTTTT.

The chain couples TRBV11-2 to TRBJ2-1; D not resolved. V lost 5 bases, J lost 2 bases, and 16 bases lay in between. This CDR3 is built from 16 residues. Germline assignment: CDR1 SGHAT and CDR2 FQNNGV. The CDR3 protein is CASSPLMGRAYNEQFF. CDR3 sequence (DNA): TGTGCCAGCAGCCCACTAATGGGTCGCGCCTACAATGAGCAGTTCTTC.

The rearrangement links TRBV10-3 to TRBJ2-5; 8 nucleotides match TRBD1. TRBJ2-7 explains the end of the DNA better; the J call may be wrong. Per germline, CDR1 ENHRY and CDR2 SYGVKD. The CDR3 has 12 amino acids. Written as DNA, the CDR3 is TGTGCCGCAGCCGGGACAGGCTCCGAGCAGTACTTC. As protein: CAAAGTGSEQYF.

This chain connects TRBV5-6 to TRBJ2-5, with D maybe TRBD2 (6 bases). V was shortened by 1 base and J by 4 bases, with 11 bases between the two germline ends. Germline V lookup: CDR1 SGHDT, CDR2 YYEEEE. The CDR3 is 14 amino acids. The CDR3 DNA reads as TGTGCCAGCAGCTTGTCCAGCGGGCCAGAGACCCAGTACTTC. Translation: CASSLSSGPETQYF.

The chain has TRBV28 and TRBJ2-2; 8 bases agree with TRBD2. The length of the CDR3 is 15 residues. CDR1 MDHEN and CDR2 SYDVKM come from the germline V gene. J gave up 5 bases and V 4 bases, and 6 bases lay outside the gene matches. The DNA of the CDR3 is TGTGCCAGCAGTTCAAATCCGGGAGGGACCGGGGAGCTGTTTTTT. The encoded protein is CASSSNPGGTGELFF.

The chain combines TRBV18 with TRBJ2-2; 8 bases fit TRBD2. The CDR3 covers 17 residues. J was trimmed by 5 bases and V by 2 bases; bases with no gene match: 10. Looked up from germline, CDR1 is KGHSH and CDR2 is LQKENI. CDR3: CASSPAKASGSTGELFF. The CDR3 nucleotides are TGTGCCAGCTCACCAGCGAAAGCTAGCGGGTCGACCGGGGAGCTGTTTTTT.

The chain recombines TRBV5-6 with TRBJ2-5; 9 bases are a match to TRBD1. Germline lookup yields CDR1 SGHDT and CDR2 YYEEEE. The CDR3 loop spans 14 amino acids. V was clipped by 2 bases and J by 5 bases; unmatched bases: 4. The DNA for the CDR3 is TGTGCCAGCAGCTTACAGGGGGCGCGGGAGACCCAGTACTTC. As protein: CASSLQGARETQYF.

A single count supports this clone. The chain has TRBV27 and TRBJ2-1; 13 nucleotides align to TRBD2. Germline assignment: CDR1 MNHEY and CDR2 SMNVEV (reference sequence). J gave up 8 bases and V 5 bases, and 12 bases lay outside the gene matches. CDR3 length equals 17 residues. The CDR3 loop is CASSMDAGLAGVDEQFF. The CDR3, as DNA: TGTGCCAGCAGTATGGACGCCGGACTAGCGGGAGTTGATGAGCAGTTCTTC.

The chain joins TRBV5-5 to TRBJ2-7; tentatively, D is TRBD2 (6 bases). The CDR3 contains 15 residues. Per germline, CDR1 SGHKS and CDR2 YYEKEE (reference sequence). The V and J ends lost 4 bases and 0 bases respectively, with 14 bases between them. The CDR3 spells CASSPGTYSSYEQYF. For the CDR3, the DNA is TGTGCCAGCAGCCCCGGGACTTACAGCTCCTACGAGCAGTACTTC. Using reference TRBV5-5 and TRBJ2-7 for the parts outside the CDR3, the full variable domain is DAGVTQSPTHLIKTRGQQVTLRCSPISGHKSVSWYQQVLGQGPQFIFQYYEKEERGRGNFPDRFSARQFPNYSSELNVNALLLGDSALYLCASSPGTYSSYEQYFGPGTRLTVT.

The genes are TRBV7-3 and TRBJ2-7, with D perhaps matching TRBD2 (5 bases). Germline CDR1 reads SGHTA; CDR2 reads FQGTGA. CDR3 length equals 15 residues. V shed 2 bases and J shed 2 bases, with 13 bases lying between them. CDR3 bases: TGTGCCAGCAGCTTAGTGGCTAGCCTTCCCTACGAGCAGTACTTC. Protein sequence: CASSLVASLPYEQYF.

The chain's CDR3 is CASSQGQGGNMETQYF. CDR3 bases: TGCGCCAGCAGCCAAGGGCAGGGCGGGAACATGGAGACCCAGTACTTC. The chain joins TRBV4-1 to TRBJ2-5, with D perhaps matching TRBD2 (6 bases). CDR1 is MGHRA, CDR2 YSYEKL, per germline. V lost 1 base, J lost 5 bases, and 17 bases lay in between. This CDR3 has 16 amino acids.

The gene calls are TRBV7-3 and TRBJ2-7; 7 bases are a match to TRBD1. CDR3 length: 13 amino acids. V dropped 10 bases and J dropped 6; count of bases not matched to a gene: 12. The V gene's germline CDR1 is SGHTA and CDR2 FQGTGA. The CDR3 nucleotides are TGTGCCAAGTTACAGGGGAAGAGGCCCGAGCAGTACTTC. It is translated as CAKLQGKRPEQYF.

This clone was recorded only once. The CDR3 DNA reads as TGTGCCAGCAGCTTAGAGGGACTAGGGGTTTCCGAGCAGTACTTC. Translation: CASSLEGLGVSEQYF. The chain combines TRBV7-2 with TRBJ2-7; 8 nucleotides agree with TRBD2. Trimming at V came to 1 base and at J to 6 bases, leaving 8 bases not matched to a gene. In germline, CDR1 is SGHTA, CDR2 FQGNSA. This CDR3 has 15 amino acids.

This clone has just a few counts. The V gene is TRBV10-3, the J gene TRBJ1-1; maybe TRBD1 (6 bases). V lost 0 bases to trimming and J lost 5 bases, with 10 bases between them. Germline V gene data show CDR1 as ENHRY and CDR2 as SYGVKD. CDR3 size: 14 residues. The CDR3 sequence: CAISESSRGTEAFF. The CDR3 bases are TGTGCCATCAGTGAGTCTTCAAGGGGGACTGAAGCTTTCTTT.

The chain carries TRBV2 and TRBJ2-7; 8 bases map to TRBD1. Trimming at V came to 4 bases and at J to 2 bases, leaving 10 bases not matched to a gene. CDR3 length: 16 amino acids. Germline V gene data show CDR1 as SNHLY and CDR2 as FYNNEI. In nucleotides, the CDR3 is TGTGCCAGCAGTGCCCTCCGGACAGGGAGTCCCTACGAGCAGTACTTC. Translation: CASSALRTGSPYEQYF.

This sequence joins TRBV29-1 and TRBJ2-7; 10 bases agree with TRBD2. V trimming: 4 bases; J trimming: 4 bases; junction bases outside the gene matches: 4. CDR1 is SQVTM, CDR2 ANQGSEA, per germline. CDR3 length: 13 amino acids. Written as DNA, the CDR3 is TGCAGCGTTGTCCTAGCGGGAGAGTACGAGCAGTACTTC. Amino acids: CSVVLAGEYEQYF.

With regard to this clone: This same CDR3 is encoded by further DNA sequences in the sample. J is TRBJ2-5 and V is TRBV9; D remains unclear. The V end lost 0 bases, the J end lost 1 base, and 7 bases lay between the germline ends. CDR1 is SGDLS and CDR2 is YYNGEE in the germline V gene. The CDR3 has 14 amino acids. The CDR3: CASSVGQSQETQYF. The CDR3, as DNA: TGTGCCAGCAGCGTAGGGCAGTCCCAAGAGACCCAGTACTTC.

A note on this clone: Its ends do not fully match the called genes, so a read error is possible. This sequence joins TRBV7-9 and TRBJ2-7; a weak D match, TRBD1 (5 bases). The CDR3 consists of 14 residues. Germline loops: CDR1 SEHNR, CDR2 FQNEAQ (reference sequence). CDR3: CSSSPSGQGHEQYF. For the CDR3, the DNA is TGTTCCAGCAGCCCCTCCGGTCAGGGCCACGAGCAGTACTTC.

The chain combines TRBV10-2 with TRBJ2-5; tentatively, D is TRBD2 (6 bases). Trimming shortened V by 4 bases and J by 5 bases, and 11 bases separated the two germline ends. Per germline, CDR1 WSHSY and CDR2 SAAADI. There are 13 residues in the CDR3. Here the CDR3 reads CASSGRLGETQYF. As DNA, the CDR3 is TGCGCCAGCAGTGGGAGACTAGGGGAGACCCAGTACTTC.

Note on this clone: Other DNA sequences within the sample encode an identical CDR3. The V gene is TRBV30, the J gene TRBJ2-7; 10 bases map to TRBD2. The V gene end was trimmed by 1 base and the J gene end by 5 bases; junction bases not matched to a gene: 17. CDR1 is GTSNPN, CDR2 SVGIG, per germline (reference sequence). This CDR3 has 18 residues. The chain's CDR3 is CAWSGLAGGTRAPNEQYF. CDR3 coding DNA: TGTGCCTGGAGTGGGTTAGCGGGAGGAACCCGGGCCCCTAACGAGCAGTACTTC.

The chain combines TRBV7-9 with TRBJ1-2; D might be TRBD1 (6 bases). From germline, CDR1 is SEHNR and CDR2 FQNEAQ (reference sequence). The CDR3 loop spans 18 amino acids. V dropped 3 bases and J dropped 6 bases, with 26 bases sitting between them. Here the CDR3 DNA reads TGTGCCAGCAGCTTTTACCAACTCCAGACAGGAAGTTACCATGGCTACACCTTC. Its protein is CASSFYQLQTGSYHGYTF.

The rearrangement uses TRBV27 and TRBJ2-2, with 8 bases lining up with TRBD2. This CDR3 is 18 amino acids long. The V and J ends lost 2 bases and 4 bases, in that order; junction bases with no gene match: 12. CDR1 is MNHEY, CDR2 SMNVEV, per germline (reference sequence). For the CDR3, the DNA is TGTGCCAGCAGTTTACGCGGGGGGTGGACTAACCCCACCGGGGAGCTGTTTTTT. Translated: CASSLRGGWTNPTGELFF.

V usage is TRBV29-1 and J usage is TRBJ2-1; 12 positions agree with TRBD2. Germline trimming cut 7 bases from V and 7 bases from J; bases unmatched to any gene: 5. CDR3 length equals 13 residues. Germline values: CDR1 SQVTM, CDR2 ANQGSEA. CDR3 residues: CSAASGRGNEQFF. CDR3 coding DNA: TGCAGCGCGGCTAGCGGGAGGGGAAATGAGCAGTTCTTC.

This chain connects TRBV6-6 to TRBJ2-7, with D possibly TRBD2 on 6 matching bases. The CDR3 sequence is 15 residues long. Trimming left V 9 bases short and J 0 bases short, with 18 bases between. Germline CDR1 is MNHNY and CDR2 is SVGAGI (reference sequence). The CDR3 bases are TGTGCCAGTAGAGCTCCGGGGGATAACTCCTACGAGCAGTACTTC. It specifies CASRAPGDNSYEQYF.

The DNA for the CDR3 is TGTGCCAGCTCACCAGGGGGCGGCACAGATACGCAGTATTTT. This translates into CASSPGGGTDTQYF. The genes are TRBV18 and TRBJ2-3; tentatively, D is TRBD1 (6 bases). V was pared by 2 bases and J by 1 base, with 7 bases between. This CDR3 comprises 14 residues. CDR1 and CDR2 from the germline V gene are KGHSH and LQKENI.